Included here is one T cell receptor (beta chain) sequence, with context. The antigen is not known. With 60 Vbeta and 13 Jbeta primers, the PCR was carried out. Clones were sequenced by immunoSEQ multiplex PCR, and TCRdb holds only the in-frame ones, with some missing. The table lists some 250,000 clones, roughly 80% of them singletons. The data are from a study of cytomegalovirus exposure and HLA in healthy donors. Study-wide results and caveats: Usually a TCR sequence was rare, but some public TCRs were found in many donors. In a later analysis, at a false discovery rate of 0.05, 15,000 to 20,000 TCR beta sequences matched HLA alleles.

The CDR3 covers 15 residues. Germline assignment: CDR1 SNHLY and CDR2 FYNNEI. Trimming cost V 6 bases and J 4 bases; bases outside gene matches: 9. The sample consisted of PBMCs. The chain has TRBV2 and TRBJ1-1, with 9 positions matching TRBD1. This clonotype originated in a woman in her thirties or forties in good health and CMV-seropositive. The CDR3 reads CASRPTGGKGTEAFF. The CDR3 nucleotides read TGTGCCAGCAGGCCGACAGGGGGTAAGGGCACTGAAGCTTTCTTT. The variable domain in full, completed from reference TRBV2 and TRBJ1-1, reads EPEVTQTPSHQVTQMGQEVILRCVPISNHLYFYWYRQILGQKVEFLVSFYNNEISEKSEIFDDQFSVERPDGSNFTLKIRSTKLEDSAMYFCASRPTGGKGTEAFFGQGTRLTVV.